This paragraph reports one TCR beta chain. Its antigen remains undetermined. The input lacks base qualities; no much larger clone sits a single base away. The treatment or condition label, as the study defines it: live attenuated yellow fever vaccine strain. A standard Ficoll-Paque protocol was used to isolate PBMCs from peripheral blood. Dynabeads CD4 and CD8 positive selection kits were used to isolate the CD4 and CD8 T-cell fractions. RNA was extracted with TriZol from bulk PBMCs, CD4 and CD8 fractions, and dextramer-positive and dextramer-negative fractions. This record belongs to a study of T cells after yellow fever vaccination (dated by TCRdb to about 2019). For the wider study: The SMART-Seq v4 Ultra Low Input RNA kit was used to prepare libraries from fractions with low cell numbers. Blood samples were taken at several timepoints before and after primary and secondary immunization, and bulk PBMC replicates and cell subsets were isolated. Two healthy male donors, one aged 18 to 30 and one aged 30 to 40 years, made up the cohort. To follow T-cell clones before and after both primary and booster YFV17D yellow fever vaccination, bulk TCR alpha and beta repertoires underwent longitudinal sequencing. Study-wide findings and limitations: FACS-sorted repertoires could contain abundant contaminating clonotypes from the bulk population, so computational filtering was required. Because only a couple of donors were included in the study, the extent to which the findings can be generalized is limited. Compared with the primary T-cell response, the secondary T-cell response was weaker but faster, peaking on day 5 rather than day 15. A small share of clonotypes was detected in both CD4 and CD8 compartments, with the overlap likely arising from convergent recombination. After the booster, most of the clones that had expanded following primary vaccination were detected again (roughly 96% of CD4 and around 90% of CD8), which suggests that memory was broadly maintained.

The CDR3 runs 13 amino acids, cysteine and phenylalanine included. Only the CDR3 portion is preserved as DNA: 39 bases, with reading frame beginning at the first base. CDR1 GTSNPN and CDR2 SVGIG were looked up in the germline V gene (reference sequence). The trim is 3 bases for V and 7 bases for J, with a gap of 15 bases between the germline ends. TCR cDNA was synthesized by 5'RACE template switching, through which a universal primer site and unique molecular identifiers were introduced. Priming for cDNA synthesis came from both the TCR alpha and TCR beta constant segments. Library amplification used two PCR steps, and the second PCR step added sample barcodes and sequencing adapters. Sequencing of libraries was done on Illumina HiSeq 2500 (2x100 bp) or NovaSeq (2x150 bp). Processing in the source paper ran as follows. MIGEC was used to demultiplex reads and collapse the reads into UMI consensus sequences, and MiXCR was used for V(D)J alignment. Using edgeR on replicate PBMC samples, clonotypes were called vaccine-responding if FDR was below 0.01 and the log2 fold change was above 5 up to day 15. Bulk clonotypes were assigned CD4 or CD8 identity according to which sequenced CD4 or CD8 repertoire held them at higher abundance. TCRdb applied fastp at Q25 and MiXCR to the public reads, then kept only in-frame beta chains. Records with the same CDR3 protein are collapsed into one entry carrying the most frequent genes and DNA. The V and J calls and clone size come from TCRdb's table, not from the authors' own analysis. The sample profile shows over 130,000 distinct CDR3 sequences; around 7.7% of them were found once. In total, the top ten clones hold roughly 0.77% of the sample.

This sequence originates from a man in his thirties or forties who received the YFV17D yellow fever vaccine. This specimen consisted of CD4+ T cells sorted from PBMCs, obtained 5 days after the yellow fever booster vaccination. The rearrangement combines TRBV30 with TRBJ1-2, with TRBD1 tentatively as D gene (5 bases match). The DNA sequence is given as TGTGCCTGGAGAACCCCCCCGGGGCCTGGCTACACCTTC. Its product reads: CAWRTPPGPGYTF.